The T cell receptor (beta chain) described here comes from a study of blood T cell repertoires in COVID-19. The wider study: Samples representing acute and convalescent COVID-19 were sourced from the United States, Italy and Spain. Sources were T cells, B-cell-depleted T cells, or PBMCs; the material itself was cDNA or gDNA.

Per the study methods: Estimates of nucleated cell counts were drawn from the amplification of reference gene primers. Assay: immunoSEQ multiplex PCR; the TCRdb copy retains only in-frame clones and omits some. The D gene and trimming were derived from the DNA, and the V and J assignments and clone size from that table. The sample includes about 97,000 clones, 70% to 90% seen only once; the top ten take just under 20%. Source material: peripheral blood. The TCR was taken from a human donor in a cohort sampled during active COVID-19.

CDR3 nucleotides: TGTGCCAGCAGCTTGGCCCCCAGGATGACCTACGAGCAGTACTTC. Encoded protein: CASSLAPRMTYEQYF. The V call is TRBV5-6, the J call TRBJ2-7; D is ambiguous. The V gene's germline CDR1 is SGHDT and CDR2 YYEEEE. This CDR3 is 15 amino acids long. V shed 0 bases and J shed 2 bases, with 12 bases lying between them.